This note documents a single TCR beta chain sequence. Its specificity is unknown. Researchers extracted total RNA from unfractionated whole blood. The data are from a study of human T cells and chemical hapten exposure. Study-level information: Small volume differences among pooled libraries mainly caused per-sample TCR yield variation. Findings and limits, study-wide: High-frequency TCRs, those above 1 in 1000, stayed the same after DPC sensitization.

The library gave individual cDNA molecules unique molecular identifiers. Study processing details: From about 22,000 to 700,000 TCRs were found per sample, with a median of about 96,000. MiXCR, run by TCRdb on the 5' RACE reads, gives a single entry per CDR3 protein. The V and J calls follow TCRdb's processing rather than the paper's. Of around 100,000 distinct CDR3 sequences in the sample, roughly 18% are singletons; the top ten hold around 2.7%. V gave up 3 bases and J gave up 3 bases; unmatched junction bases: 3. CDR1 is MGHRA, CDR2 YSYEKL, per germline. This CDR3 contains 14 residues. This sequence joins TRBV4-1 and TRBJ2-7; 9 nucleotides agree with TRBD1. This clonotype originated in a human donor in good health. The CDR3 DNA reads as TGCGCCAGCAGCCAGGAGACAGGGGGCTACGAGCAGTACTTC. It codes for CASSQETGGYEQYF.